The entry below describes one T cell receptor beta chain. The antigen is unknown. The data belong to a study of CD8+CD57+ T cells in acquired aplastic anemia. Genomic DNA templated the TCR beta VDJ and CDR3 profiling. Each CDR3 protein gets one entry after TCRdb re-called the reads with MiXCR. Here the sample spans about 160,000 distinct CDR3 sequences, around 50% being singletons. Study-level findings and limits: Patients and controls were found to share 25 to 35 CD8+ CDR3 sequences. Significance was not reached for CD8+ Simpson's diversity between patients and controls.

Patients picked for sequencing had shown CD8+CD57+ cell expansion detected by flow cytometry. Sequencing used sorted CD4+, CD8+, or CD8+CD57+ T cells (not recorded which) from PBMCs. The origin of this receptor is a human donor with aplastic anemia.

This CDR3 is CASRPTGSETQYF. The CDR3 DNA reads TGTGCCAGCAGACCCACAGGTTCAGAGACCCAGTACTTC. V is TRBV7-8 and J is TRBJ2-5; the D gene is possibly TRBD1 (5 bases). The germline V and J ends were trimmed by 6 bases and 4 bases, with 12 bases remaining between them. Looked up from germline, CDR1 is SGHVS and CDR2 is FQNEAQ. CDR3 length: 13 residues.